Listed below are T cell receptor beta chains from one sample, sequenced in a study of T cells in Graves' hyperthyroidism and ophthalmopathy. TCRdb fed the multiplex PCR reads into MiXCR, producing one record per CDR3 protein. The data contain some 440,000 distinct CDR3 sequences, 15% to 18% of them singletons. The specimen was blood. The receptors originated from a woman younger than 35 with Graves' hyperthyroidism. Both conserved end residues are part of each CDR3. D genes are given only for firm matches. Size values are once, few and many counts, or a class for expanded clones, and some rows have none.

j_call clone_size d_call v_call cdr3_nt cdr3_aa
TRBJ1-6 many - TRBV12-3/TRBV12-4 TGTGCCAGCAGTTTGACGACTAATTCACCCCTCCACTTT CASSLTTNSPLHF
TRBJ2-3 few - TRBV25-1 TGTGCCAGCAGTGAATTGCAAGGTGGCACAGATACGCAGTATTTT CASSELQGGTDTQYF
TRBJ2-5 many - TRBV7-3 TGTGCCAGCAGCTTGGGTCCCGGGACGGGGCAAGAGACCCAGTACTTC CASSLGPGTGQETQYF
TRBJ1-1 many - TRBV3-1 TGTGCCAGCAGCCCTCCGCGGGGGGTGACTGAAGCTTTCTTT CASSPPRGVTEAFF
TRBJ1-5 - - TRBV20-1 TGCAGTGCCTTACCAACCCAGGGGCCCAATCAGCCCCAGCATTTT CSALPTQGPNQPQHF
TRBJ1-2 many - TRBV20-1 TGCAGTGCTAGAGAATCCGGGGCCTATGGCTACACCTTC CSARESGAYGYTF
TRBJ2-7 - TRBD1 TRBV12-3/TRBV12-4 TGTGCCAGCAGTTTCGGTAACAGGGGGAGTCTCTACGAGCAGTACTTC CASSFGNRGSLYEQYF
TRBJ2-7 once - TRBV9 TGTGCCAGCAGCCCGAGGCCGAACGTAGGGTCGGGTGAGCAGTACTTC CASSPRPNVGSGEQYF
TRBJ2-7 - - TRBV20-1 TGCAGTGCTAGACCCAGGCAGTACTCCTACGAGCAGTACTTC CSARPRQYSYEQYF
TRBJ1-1 many - TRBV20-1 TGCAGTGCTAGGTCCGAGGGGTGGGACACTGAAGCTTTCTTT CSARSEGWDTEAFF
TRBJ1-2 many TRBD1 TRBV12-3/TRBV12-4 TGTGCCAGCAGTTTAAGGGGGCTTGGTGGCTACACCTTC CASSLRGLGGYTF
TRBJ1-5 once TRBD1 TRBV6-2/TRBV6-3 TGTGCCAGCAGCCAGGACCCCGGGACAGGGGGTCGCAATCAGCCCCAGCATTTT CASSQDPGTGGRNQPQHF
TRBJ1-2 few - TRBV29-1 TGCAGCGTATTTATGGGAGTCTATGGCTACACCTTC CSVFMGVYGYTF
TRBJ1-1 - - TRBV28 TGTGCCAGCAGTTCGACGGGCCGGAAAGGGACTGAAGCTTTCTTT CASSSTGRKGTEAFF
TRBJ2-3 - - TRBV20-1 TGCAGTGCCCCGCCGGGAATCACAGATACGCAGTATTTT CSAPPGITDTQYF
TRBJ1-3 - TRBD1 TRBV4-1 TGCGCCAGCAGCCACGGGGGGGACAGACAAAGCTCTGGAAACACCATATATTTT CASSHGGDRQSSGNTIYF
TRBJ2-1 many TRBD1 TRBV3-1 TGTGCCAGCAGCCAAGAAGGGGGCGCCTACAATGAGCAGTTCTTC CASSQEGGAYNEQFF
TRBJ2-2 - - TRBV3-1 TGTGCCAGCAGCCCCCGCTCGAACATCGGGGAGCTGTTTTTT CASSPRSNIGELFF
TRBJ1-2 - TRBD1 TRBV20-1 TGCAGTGCTAAAGGGACAGGGGAAAGAGGCTACACCTTC CSAKGTGERGYTF
TRBJ2-6 - - TRBV5-1 TGCGCCAGCAGCTTGGTTGGCGGAAACTCTGGGGCCAACGTCCTGACTTTC CASSLVGGNSGANVLTF
TRBJ2-1 many TRBD2 TRBV7-2 TGTGCCAGCAGCCCTCTCCTAGCGGGGTACAACAATGAGCAGTTCTTC CASSPLLAGYNNEQFF
TRBJ2-7 many - TRBV2 TGTGCCAGCAGGGGCCTGAGCGAGCAGTACTTC CASRGLSEQYF
TRBJ2-1 many TRBD2 TRBV24-1 TGTGCCACCAGTGATTTGGTGACTAGCGGGAAAAACAATGAGCAGTTCTTC CATSDLVTSGKNNEQFF
TRBJ2-5 many - TRBV7-2 TGTGCCAGCAGCTTACTTGCGTGGGGACGAGAGACCCAGTACTTC CASSLLAWGRETQYF
TRBJ1-3 - - TRBV3-1 TGTGCCAGTGGCCGGTCAGGGGCTGGAAACACCATATATTTT CASGRSGAGNTIYF
TRBJ1-5 - - TRBV6-4 TGTGCCAGCAGTGCTGGGTTCAATCAGCCCCAGCATTTT CASSAGFNQPQHF
TRBJ2-7 few TRBD1 TRBV12-3/TRBV12-4 TGTGCCAGCAGGACAGGGGCGGTCTACGAGCAGTACTTC CASRTGAVYEQYF
TRBJ1-1 many - TRBV7-2 TGTGCCAGCAGATTAGCGGGGCGGGCTGAAGCTTTCTTT CASRLAGRAEAFF
TRBJ2-1 few TRBD2 TRBV6-1 TGTGCCAGCAGTTTTGGGCGGGGGAGCTCCTACAATGAGCAGTTCTTC CASSFGRGSSYNEQFF
TRBJ1-1 many - TRBV10-3 TGTGCCATCAGTGAGTCGAGGTCGAACACTGAAGCTTTCTTT CAISESRSNTEAFF
TRBJ2-2 - TRBD2 TRBV9 TGTGCCAGCAGCGTGGGTTTAGCGGGGGGGCTGAAAATAACCGGGGAGCTGTTTTTT CASSVGLAGGLKITGELFF
TRBJ1-1 - - TRBV9 TGTGCCAGCAGCGTTAAGGCCTCGAACACTGAAGCTTTCTTT CASSVKASNTEAFF
TRBJ1-2 many - TRBV5-1 TGCGCCAGCAGCCAGGACGGCCTTCCGAACGGCTACACCTTC CASSQDGLPNGYTF
TRBJ1-1 - TRBD1 TRBV7-9 TGTGCCAGCAGCTTCGCAGGGGGTGGGAGGAACACTGAAGCTTTCTTT CASSFAGGGRNTEAFF
TRBJ1-5 many TRBD1 TRBV12-3/TRBV12-4 TGTGCCAGCAGAGATACAGGGGGTGGCAATCAGCCCCAGCATTTT CASRDTGGGNQPQHF